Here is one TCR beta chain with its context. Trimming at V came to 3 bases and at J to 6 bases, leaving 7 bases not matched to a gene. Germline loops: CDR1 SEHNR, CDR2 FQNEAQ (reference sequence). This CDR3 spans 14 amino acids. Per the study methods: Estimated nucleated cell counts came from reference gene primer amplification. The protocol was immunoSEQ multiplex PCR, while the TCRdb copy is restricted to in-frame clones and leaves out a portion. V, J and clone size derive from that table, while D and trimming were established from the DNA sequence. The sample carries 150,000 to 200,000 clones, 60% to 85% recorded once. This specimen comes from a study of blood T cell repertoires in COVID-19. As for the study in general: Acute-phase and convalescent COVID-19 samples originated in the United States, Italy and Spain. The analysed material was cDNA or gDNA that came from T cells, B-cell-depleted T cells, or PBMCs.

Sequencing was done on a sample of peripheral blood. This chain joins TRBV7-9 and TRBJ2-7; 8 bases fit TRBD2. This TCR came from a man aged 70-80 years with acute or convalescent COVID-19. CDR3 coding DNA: TGTGCCAGCAGCTTGTCTAGCGGGTGGGGCGAGCAGTACTTC. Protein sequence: CASSLSSGWGEQYF.